This entry concerns a single T cell receptor (beta chain). The data are from a study of blood T cell repertoires in COVID-19. CDR1 is MNHNS, CDR2 SASEGT, per germline. This CDR3 has 14 amino acids. The V segment lost 3 bases and the J segment 7 bases; nucleotides outside the gene matches: 6. Libraries were prepared by immunoSEQ multiplex PCR; TCRdb keeps only in-frame clonotypes and omits some of them. Of 400,000 or so clones detected, 88% appear once; the ten largest clones hold around 1.9%. The genes are TRBV6-1 and TRBJ1-5; 7 nucleotides line up with TRBD1. Sequenced material: PBMCs or T cells enriched from blood (not recorded which). The receptor comes from a woman in her thirties or forties with acute COVID-19. CDR3 region: CASSDRQGGQPQHF. The CDR3 DNA reads as TGTGCCAGCAGTGATAGACAGGGAGGCCAGCCCCAGCATTTT.